This T cell receptor beta chain emerged from a study of blood T cells in healthy people across ages (dated by TCRdb to between 2015 and 2016). Regarding the research as a whole: In model experiments, template switching captured about one uniquely barcoded TCR beta cDNA molecule for every two T cells. For two donors (one aged 18 to 29 and one aged 80 or older), the study analyzed two additional independent replicas of 1 million unique cDNA reads from the same blood draw. The study measured age-related changes in TCR beta repertoire diversity using deep sequencing normalized with unique cDNA molecular identifiers. To avoid experimental bias, donors of different ages were spread randomly across the sequencing lanes. The donors were divided into four age groups: young (average about 15 years), middle-aged (roughly 42), aged (around 59) and long-lived (around 80).

The 39 donors, aged about 6 to 100 years, were systemically healthy Caucasian individuals from Russia. Roughly 11 milliliters of peripheral blood were drawn from each donor into EDTA-treated Vacutainer tubes. Ficoll-Paque density-gradient centrifugation was used to isolate PBMCs, with at least 7 million per sample. Trizol reagent was used to extract total RNA from the PBMCs, yielding at least 6 micrograms per sample. The percentages of naive CD45RAhigh/CD27high T cells were determined by flow cytometry on a PBMC aliquot from every donor. With respect to this clonotype: Its specific antigen is unknown. Germline and junction disagree at one end, which may indicate a read error.

The library relied on 5' RACE. The instrument given in TCRdb is Illumina HiSeq 2500. The second PCR ran for about 6 to 12 cycles and used a J-beta primer mix along with a sample-barcoded 5' primer. A template-switch 5' adaptor carrying 12 random nucleotides introduced a unique molecular identifier onto each TCR beta cDNA molecule. Each sample yielded at least 3 million CDR3-containing paired-end reads. First-strand cDNA synthesis was performed from all RNA using the Mint cDNA synthesis kit, with priming by a TRBC-specific oligonucleotide. After uracil-DNA glycosylase treatment, a first 18-cycle PCR used universal primers M1SS and BC2_uni_R on all cDNA. In the authors' own workflow: Each sample was normalized by randomly selecting 1 million high-quality reads, each carrying a distinct molecular identifier. Instead of being binned into consensus sequences, reads with shared molecular identifiers were discarded. CDR3 identification, clonotype clustering and error correction used MiTCR with a Q25 quality threshold and the strictest error-elimination algorithm. A nonparametric unseen species model with Euler transformation was used to estimate lower-bound total TCR beta diversity. The public reads were reprocessed in TCRdb via fastp at Q25 and MiXCR, keeping in-frame beta chains. CDR3 protein duplicates are merged, each entry listing the most common genes and DNA. TCRdb's processing, not the authors', yielded these V and J calls. This sample has some 1.5 million distinct CDR3 sequences in its table, and approximately 42% of those were observed once. The ten largest clones take up under 5% of the sample.

The full study reports these points: Estimates of total diversity based on one million sequenced T cells were considered lower bounds and underestimates. Because the CMV infection status of the donors was unknown, age-related changes in expanded clonotypes may potentially have been confounded. As age increased, observed TCR beta diversity per million T cells dropped in a roughly linear way, and a significant reduction was already evident by age about 36. Conclusive comparison of naive and antigen-experienced compartments was prevented by the profiling of bulk unsorted PBMCs. Compared with the aged group, the long-lived group had more naive CD4+ T cells, fewer expanded clones and increased TCR diversity, suggesting age selection. Observed TCR beta diversity correlated strongly with the percentage of naive T cells measured by flow cytometry.

This TCR came from a young woman in good health. The material sequenced was blood.

The encoded CDR3 is CASNQVGVTSEQYF. The DNA is as follows: TGTGCCAGCAACCAAGTTGGGGTGACGAGCGAGCAGTACTTC. The receptor chain draws on TRBV3-1 and TRBJ2-7, with the D segment identity uncertain. Inclusive of the bounding cysteine and phenylalanine, the CDR3 is 14 residues long. CDR3 DNA is the only sequence kept; it has 42 bases, read in frame from the first base. The germline V gene (reference sequence) yields LGHDT for CDR1 and YNNKEL for CDR2.